The rows below give T cell receptor beta chains drawn from one sample of a study of cytomegalovirus exposure and HLA in healthy donors. Sequenced by immunoSEQ multiplex PCR; TCRdb stores in-frame clones only, minus some. The sample features about 140,000 clones, with about 0.96% in its top ten. The sequencing input was PBMCs. Receptors originate from a male donor in good health and CMV-seronegative. Each CDR3 is given with its conserved first and last residue. Fields, in order: D gene, V gene, J gene, CDR3 protein, CDR3 DNA. A D gene is named only where the DNA matches it firmly.

d_call: .
v_call: TRBV7-2
j_call: TRBJ2-7
cdr3_aa: CASSLAEYEQYF
cdr3_nt: TGTGCCAGCAGCTTAGCGGAGTACGAGCAGTACTTC

d_call: TRBD2
v_call: TRBV5-1
j_call: TRBJ2-1
cdr3_aa: CASSFRVAGPNEQFF
cdr3_nt: TGCGCCAGCAGCTTCCGGGTAGCGGGACCGAATGAGCAGTTCTTC

d_call: .
v_call: TRBV4-2
j_call: TRBJ1-4
cdr3_aa: CASSQGGEDEKLFF
cdr3_nt: TGTGCCAGCAGCCAAGGGGGGGAGGATGAAAAACTGTTTTTT

d_call: TRBD2
v_call: TRBV5-4
j_call: TRBJ2-3
cdr3_aa: CASSFSGDTQYF
cdr3_nt: TGTGCCAGCAGCTTTAGCGGGGATACGCAGTATTTT

d_call: TRBD1
v_call: TRBV5-1
j_call: TRBJ1-5
cdr3_aa: CASSLTGVGNQPQHF
cdr3_nt: TGCGCCAGCAGCTTGACAGGGGTGGGCAATCAGCCCCAGCATTTT

d_call: .
v_call: TRBV6-1
j_call: TRBJ1-2
cdr3_aa: CASSYGANYGYTF
cdr3_nt: TGTGCCAGCAGCTACGGAGCTAACTATGGCTACACCTTC

d_call: TRBD1
v_call: TRBV29-1
j_call: TRBJ1-2
cdr3_aa: CSVDGTGGYGYTF
cdr3_nt: TGCAGCGTTGACGGGACAGGCGGCTATGGCTACACCTTC

d_call: TRBD2
v_call: TRBV5-1
j_call: TRBJ2-1
cdr3_aa: CASSLGTSGTFSYNEQFF
cdr3_nt: TGCGCCAGCAGTCTAGGGACTAGCGGTACTTTCTCCTACAATGAGCAGTTCTTC

d_call: .
v_call: TRBV10-3
j_call: TRBJ1-1
cdr3_aa: CAISTGPSTEAFF
cdr3_nt: TGTGCCATCAGTACAGGCCCCAGCACTGAAGCTTTCTTT

d_call: .
v_call: TRBV12-2
j_call: TRBJ1-5
cdr3_aa: CASRLEQGLNQPQHF
cdr3_nt: TGTGCAAGTCGCTTAGAACAGGGCCTCAATCAGCCCCAGCATTTT

d_call: .
v_call: TRBV2
j_call: TRBJ2-7
cdr3_aa: CASTLGGASYEQYF
cdr3_nt: TGTGCCAGCACCCTGGGGGGGGCGTCCTACGAGCAGTACTTC

d_call: .
v_call: TRBV10-1
j_call: TRBJ1-1
cdr3_aa: CASSESWGGHEAFF
cdr3_nt: TGCGCCAGCAGTGAGTCCTGGGGGGGCCATGAAGCTTTCTTT

d_call: .
v_call: TRBV25-1
j_call: TRBJ2-1
cdr3_aa: CASSERYEQFF
cdr3_nt: TGTGCCAGCAGTGAACGGTATGAGCAGTTCTTC

d_call: TRBD1
v_call: TRBV29-1
j_call: TRBJ1-2
cdr3_aa: CSVGDRVDYGYTF
cdr3_nt: TGCAGCGTAGGAGACAGGGTAGACTATGGCTACACCTTC

d_call: .
v_call: TRBV15
j_call: TRBJ1-5
cdr3_aa: CATSREGQYNQPQHF
cdr3_nt: TGTGCCACCAGCAGAGAAGGACAGTACAATCAGCCCCAGCATTTT

d_call: .
v_call: TRBV10-1
j_call: TRBJ2-1
cdr3_aa: CASSDGAASNEQFF
cdr3_nt: TGCGCCAGCAGTGATGGAGCGGCAAGCAATGAGCAGTTCTTC

d_call: .
v_call: TRBV6-1
j_call: TRBJ1-1
cdr3_aa: CASSEVFSWNTEAFF
cdr3_nt: TGTGCCAGCAGTGAAGTTTTCTCCTGGAACACTGAAGCTTTCTTT

d_call: TRBD2
v_call: TRBV6-6
j_call: TRBJ2-5
cdr3_aa: CASGGVETQYF
cdr3_nt: TGTGCCAGCGGGGGGGTTGAGACCCAGTACTTC

d_call: TRBD2
v_call: TRBV27
j_call: TRBJ2-2
cdr3_aa: CASSWGQLAGINTGELFF
cdr3_nt: TGTGCCAGCAGTTGGGGCCAACTAGCGGGAATTAACACCGGGGAGCTGTTTTTT

d_call: .
v_call: TRBV6-6
j_call: TRBJ1-1
cdr3_aa: CASKTTFGTEAFF
cdr3_nt: TGTGCCAGCAAGACAACCTTCGGCACTGAAGCTTTCTTT

d_call: TRBD2
v_call: TRBV30
j_call: TRBJ2-7
cdr3_aa: CAWSLGLAGPYEQYF
cdr3_nt: TGTGCCTGGAGTCTAGGACTAGCGGGGCCCTACGAGCAGTACTTC

d_call: .
v_call: TRBV11-2
j_call: TRBJ2-7
cdr3_aa: CASSATSYEQYF
cdr3_nt: TGTGCCAGCAGCGCTACTAGCTACGAGCAGTACTTC

d_call: .
v_call: TRBV11-2
j_call: TRBJ1-2
cdr3_aa: CASSPERVFYGYTF
cdr3_nt: TGTGCCAGCAGCCCTGAGCGGGTTTTTTATGGCTACACCTTC

d_call: TRBD1
v_call: TRBV30
j_call: TRBJ1-3
cdr3_aa: CAWRAPRGGNTIYF
cdr3_nt: TGTGCCTGGAGGGCCCCCAGGGGGGGAAACACCATATATTTT

d_call: TRBD1
v_call: TRBV7-8
j_call: TRBJ2-5
cdr3_aa: CASRVGQGETQYF
cdr3_nt: TGTGCCAGCAGAGTTGGACAGGGAGAGACCCAGTACTTC

d_call: TRBD1
v_call: TRBV2
j_call: TRBJ2-7
cdr3_aa: CASSIGTVSSYEQYF
cdr3_nt: TGTGCCAGCAGTATCGGGACAGTGAGCTCCTACGAGCAGTACTTC

d_call: .
v_call: TRBV4-1
j_call: TRBJ2-6
cdr3_aa: CASSQDRGVSGANVLTF
cdr3_nt: TGCGCCAGCAGCCAAGATCGCGGGGTCTCTGGGGCCAACGTCCTGACTTTC

d_call: TRBD1
v_call: TRBV2
j_call: TRBJ2-5
cdr3_aa: CASTGQGGGETQYF
cdr3_nt: TGTGCCAGCACCGGACAGGGTGGGGGAGAGACCCAGTACTTC

d_call: .
v_call: TRBV10-3
j_call: TRBJ1-1
cdr3_aa: CAISQDTEAFF
cdr3_nt: TGTGCCATCAGCCAGGACACTGAAGCTTTCTTT

d_call: .
v_call: TRBV9
j_call: TRBJ2-7
cdr3_aa: CASSVYPTSSYEQYF
cdr3_nt: TGTGCCAGCAGCGTATACCCAACGAGCTCCTACGAGCAGTACTTC

d_call: .
v_call: TRBV5-6
j_call: TRBJ1-2
cdr3_aa: CASSPLWQLEDGYTF
cdr3_nt: TGTGCCAGCAGCCCCCTGTGGCAGCTAGAGGATGGCTACACCTTC

d_call: TRBD1
v_call: TRBV30
j_call: TRBJ1-3
cdr3_aa: CAWLRGRSGNTIYF
cdr3_nt: TGTGCCTGGCTCAGGGGGCGCTCTGGAAACACCATATATTTT

d_call: .
v_call: TRBV7-2
j_call: TRBJ1-5
cdr3_aa: CASSLVGVSNQPQHF
cdr3_nt: TGTGCCAGCAGCTTAGTCGGGGTGAGCAATCAGCCCCAGCATTTT

d_call: TRBD1
v_call: TRBV11-2
j_call: TRBJ1-2
cdr3_aa: CASSLDRDRRPYGYTF
cdr3_nt: TGTGCCAGCAGCTTAGATCGGGACAGGAGACCCTATGGCTACACCTTC

d_call: TRBD2
v_call: TRBV5-1
j_call: TRBJ2-1
cdr3_aa: CASSWGLAGVYNEQFF
cdr3_nt: TGCGCCAGCAGCTGGGGACTAGCGGGAGTGTACAATGAGCAGTTCTTC

d_call: .
v_call: TRBV9
j_call: TRBJ2-3
cdr3_aa: CASSSFGSTDTQYF
cdr3_nt: TGTGCCAGCAGTTCTTTCGGGTCGACAGATACGCAGTATTTT

d_call: .
v_call: TRBV18
j_call: TRBJ1-3
cdr3_aa: CASSSLTGYGNTIYF
cdr3_nt: TGTGCCAGCTCTTCCTTGACAGGTTATGGAAACACCATATATTTT

d_call: .
v_call: TRBV2
j_call: TRBJ1-5
cdr3_aa: CASSEDSRYQPQHF
cdr3_nt: TGTGCCAGCAGCGAGGACAGCCGGTATCAGCCCCAGCATTTT

d_call: .
v_call: TRBV7-8
j_call: TRBJ2-7
cdr3_aa: CASSLIAVPYEQYF
cdr3_nt: TGTGCCAGCAGCCTCATAGCAGTGCCCTACGAGCAGTACTTC

d_call: .
v_call: TRBV25-1
j_call: TRBJ2-1
cdr3_aa: CASSEAGANNEQFF
cdr3_nt: TGTGCCAGCAGTGAGGCAGGGGCGAACAATGAGCAGTTCTTC